These T cell receptor beta chains were read from a single sample in a study of T cells in Graves' hyperthyroidism and ophthalmopathy. From the multiplex PCR reads, TCRdb called clonotypes with MiXCR, one entry per CDR3 protein. The table lists around 800,000 distinct CDR3 sequences, roughly 40% of them singletons, with 8% to 9% in the top ten. Sequencing was done on a sample of blood. The receptors were gathered from a young man with Graves' hyperthyroidism. CDR3s include the opening cysteine and the closing phenylalanine or tryptophan. Fields, in order: CDR3 length, J gene, D gene, clone size, V gene, CDR3 protein, CDR3 DNA. D genes are given only for firm matches. Only some rows state a clone size, as once, few, many or a class for expanded clones.

len: 16
j_gene: TRBJ2-2
d_gene: NA
abundance: NA
v_gene: TRBV5-1
CDR3aa: CASSLAQGPNTGELFF
CDR3nt: TGCGCCAGCAGCTTGGCCCAGGGCCCGAACACCGGGGAGCTGTTTTTT

len: 16
j_gene: TRBJ1-5
d_gene: NA
abundance: few
v_gene: TRBV5-1
CDR3aa: CASSLAGAGSNQPQHF
CDR3nt: TGCGCCAGCAGCTTGGCGGGGGCAGGTAGCAATCAGCCCCAGCATTTT

len: 15
j_gene: TRBJ1-1
d_gene: TRBD1
abundance: NA
v_gene: TRBV7-8
CDR3aa: CASSPGRGRGTQAFF
CDR3nt: TGTGCCAGCAGCCCTGGTCGGGGCAGGGGGACGCAAGCTTTCTTT

len: 14
j_gene: TRBJ1-5
d_gene: TRBD1
abundance: NA
v_gene: TRBV12-3/TRBV12-4
CDR3aa: CASSIRDRGQPQHF
CDR3nt: TGTGCCAGCAGTATCCGGGACAGGGGTCAGCCCCAGCATTTT

len: 15
j_gene: TRBJ1-4
d_gene: NA
abundance: NA
v_gene: TRBV3-1
CDR3aa: CASSDGLGTNEKLFF
CDR3nt: TGTGCCAGCAGCGACGGACTGGGAACTAATGAAAAACTGTTTTTT

len: 16
j_gene: TRBJ2-2
d_gene: NA
abundance: NA
v_gene: TRBV7-2
CDR3aa: CASSRDLPANTGELFF
CDR3nt: TGTGCCAGCAGCCGAGATCTACCCGCGAACACCGGGGAGCTGTTTTTT

len: 15
j_gene: TRBJ2-7
d_gene: NA
abundance: NA
v_gene: TRBV13
CDR3aa: CASSLEGHGVHEQYF
CDR3nt: TGTGCCAGCAGCTTAGAGGGTCATGGGGTCCACGAGCAGTACTTC

len: 14
j_gene: TRBJ2-7
d_gene: TRBD2
abundance: NA
v_gene: TRBV6-1
CDR3aa: CASSRAGGTSEQYF
CDR3nt: TGTGCCAGCAGTCGGGCGGGGGGAACGTCCGAGCAGTACTTC

len: 12
j_gene: TRBJ2-5
d_gene: TRBD2
abundance: many
v_gene: TRBV20-1
CDR3aa: CSALTSGETQYF
CDR3nt: TGCAGTGCTCTGACTAGCGGAGAGACCCAGTACTTC

len: 14
j_gene: TRBJ2-7
d_gene: NA
abundance: NA
v_gene: TRBV5-1
CDR3aa: CASSFRQPSYEQYF
CDR3nt: TGCGCCAGCAGCTTCAGACAGCCCTCCTACGAGCAGTACTTC

len: 13
j_gene: TRBJ2-5
d_gene: NA
abundance: many
v_gene: TRBV7-8
CDR3aa: CASSQGAQETQYF
CDR3nt: TGTGCCAGCAGCCAAGGGGCCCAAGAGACCCAGTACTTC

len: 14
j_gene: TRBJ2-7
d_gene: NA
abundance: many
v_gene: TRBV7-2
CDR3aa: CASRPEGGWVEQYF
CDR3nt: TGTGCCAGCAGACCGGAGGGGGGATGGGTCGAGCAGTACTTC

len: 15
j_gene: TRBJ2-5
d_gene: TRBD1
abundance: many
v_gene: TRBV2
CDR3aa: CASRESTGLAETQYF
CDR3nt: TGTGCCAGCAGAGAGTCGACAGGGCTGGCGGAGACCCAGTACTTC

len: 18
j_gene: TRBJ2-6
d_gene: TRBD2
abundance: many
v_gene: TRBV7-2
CDR3aa: CASSLRLADPSGANVLTF
CDR3nt: TGTGCCAGCAGCTTAAGGCTAGCGGACCCCTCTGGGGCCAACGTCCTGACTTTC

len: 14
j_gene: TRBJ2-7
d_gene: NA
abundance: few
v_gene: TRBV20-1
CDR3aa: CSATPRDAIYEQYF
CDR3nt: TGCAGTGCTACCCCTAGGGACGCGATCTACGAGCAGTACTTC

len: 13
j_gene: TRBJ1-5
d_gene: TRBD1
abundance: NA
v_gene: TRBV10-3
CDR3aa: CAITRDRDQPQHF
CDR3nt: TGTGCCATCACCCGGGACAGGGATCAGCCCCAGCATTTT

len: 14
j_gene: TRBJ1-1
d_gene: TRBD1
abundance: NA
v_gene: TRBV5-1
CDR3aa: CASSRGQQNTEAFF
CDR3nt: TGCGCCAGCAGCAGGGGACAGCAGAACACTGAAGCTTTCTTT

len: 14
j_gene: TRBJ2-1
d_gene: TRBD2
abundance: NA
v_gene: TRBV15
CDR3aa: CATSSRTSYNEQFF
CDR3nt: TGTGCCACCAGCTCCCGGACTAGCTACAATGAGCAGTTCTTC

len: 16
j_gene: TRBJ1-3
d_gene: NA
abundance: NA
v_gene: TRBV13
CDR3aa: CASTSPSGGAGNTIYF
CDR3nt: TGTGCCAGCACCTCCCCGTCCGGGGGGGCTGGAAACACCATATATTTT

len: 16
j_gene: TRBJ2-2
d_gene: TRBD2
abundance: NA
v_gene: TRBV2
CDR3aa: CASSEVPRGGLGELFF
CDR3nt: TGTGCCAGCAGTGAAGTTCCGCGGGGGGGCCTCGGGGAGCTGTTTTTT

len: 13
j_gene: TRBJ1-1
d_gene: NA
abundance: few
v_gene: TRBV2
CDR3aa: CASQQGRNTEAFF
CDR3nt: TGTGCCAGCCAGCAGGGGAGGAACACTGAAGCTTTCTTT

len: 18
j_gene: TRBJ2-6
d_gene: NA
abundance: NA
v_gene: TRBV5-1
CDR3aa: CASSLVGDGSSGANVLTF
CDR3nt: TGCGCCAGCAGCTTGGTGGGGGATGGGAGCTCTGGGGCCAACGTCCTGACTTTC

len: 12
j_gene: TRBJ2-7
d_gene: NA
abundance: many
v_gene: TRBV2
CDR3aa: CASSPRGNEQYF
CDR3nt: TGTGCCAGCAGTCCCCGAGGGAACGAGCAGTACTTC

len: 13
j_gene: TRBJ1-1
d_gene: NA
abundance: many
v_gene: TRBV19
CDR3aa: CASKWTANTEAFF
CDR3nt: TGTGCCAGCAAATGGACAGCGAACACTGAAGCTTTCTTT

len: 14
j_gene: TRBJ2-7
d_gene: NA
abundance: NA
v_gene: TRBV9
CDR3aa: CASTRRDMAHEQYF
CDR3nt: TGTGCCAGCACCAGAAGGGACATGGCCCACGAGCAGTACTTC

len: 15
j_gene: TRBJ2-2
d_gene: TRBD2
abundance: NA
v_gene: TRBV7-2
CDR3aa: CASSFGGAGTGELFF
CDR3nt: TGTGCCAGCAGCTTCGGGGGGGCGGGCACCGGGGAGCTGTTTTTT

len: 15
j_gene: TRBJ1-4
d_gene: NA
abundance: many
v_gene: TRBV20-1
CDR3aa: CSTSSWADGGEKLFF
CDR3nt: TGCAGTACCTCCTCCTGGGCAGACGGAGGGGAAAAACTGTTTTTT

len: 15
j_gene: TRBJ2-2
d_gene: TRBD2
abundance: once
v_gene: TRBV6-1
CDR3aa: CASSPRTSGSRELFF
CDR3nt: TGTGCCAGCAGCCCTCGGACTAGCGGGAGCAGGGAGCTGTTTTTT

len: 13
j_gene: TRBJ1-1
d_gene: NA
abundance: many
v_gene: TRBV20-1
CDR3aa: CSATDRRLQGAFF
CDR3nt: TGCAGTGCTACGGACCGGCGTTTACAGGGAGCTTTCTTT

len: 14
j_gene: TRBJ1-5
d_gene: NA
abundance: NA
v_gene: TRBV20-1
CDR3aa: CSARRGFFNQPQHF
CDR3nt: TGCAGTGCGAGGAGAGGGTTCTTCAATCAGCCCCAGCATTTT